Shown below are 3 T cell receptor beta chains from a single sample sequenced in a study of identical twins. TCRdb re-derived calls from the 5' RACE reads in MiXCR, one entry per CDR3 protein. Here the sample spans around 230,000 distinct CDR3 sequences, around 6.5% being singletons. The sample was also reused in another study, on T cells expressing NK-cell markers.

What was sequenced was CD8+ T cells sorted from blood. The receptors were gathered from a woman younger than 30 in good health.

The J gene is TRBJ1-2, the V gene TRBV3-1; unclear D gene. The CDR3 loop spans 13 amino acids. Trimming cost V 2 bases and J 7 bases, with 11 bases left between them. Germline CDR1 and CDR2: LGHDT and YNNKEL (reference sequence). CDR3 protein: CASSQFPGRGYTF. CDR3 sequence (DNA): TGTGCCAGCAGCCAATTCCCCGGACGTGGCTACACCTTC. The whole variable domain, filled in from reference TRBV3-1 and TRBJ1-2, reads DTAVSQTPKYLVTQMGNDKSIKCEQNLGHDTMYWYKQDSKKFLKIMFSYNNKELIINETVPNRFSPKSPDKAHLNLHINSLELGDSAVYFCASSQFPGRGYTFGSGTRLTVV.

This clonotype was observed a handful of times. The chain carries TRBV20-1 and TRBJ1-1; possible D gene TRBD1, 5 bases. This CDR3 region has 13 residues. V was cut by 7 bases and J by 0 bases, with 12 bases left in between. CDR1 is DFQATT and CDR2 is SNEGSKA in the germline V gene (reference sequence). The CDR3 nucleotides are TGCAGTGTCAGGGCAGAACTGAACACTGAAGCTTTCTTT. Translated, it gives CSVRAELNTEAFF.

A few counts support this clonotype. The CDR3 nucleotides are TGTGCCAGCAGTCGTGCCGGGACAGAGAGCAATCAGCCCCAGCATTTT. It codes for CASSRAGTESNQPQHF. The chain has TRBV27 and TRBJ1-5; 7 bases are shared with TRBD1. CDR3 length: 16 amino acids. Trimming at V came to 5 bases and at J to 1 base, leaving 8 bases not matched to a gene. CDR1 MNHEY and CDR2 SMNVEV come from the germline V gene (reference sequence).